The 8 T cell receptor beta chains reported below all come from one sample, sequenced in a study of blood T cell repertoires in COVID-19. The repertoire was sequenced with immunoSEQ multiplex PCR; TCRdb's copy has only in-frame clones and lacks some. The table includes roughly 70,000 clones, roughly 89% detected once. Specimen: peripheral blood. These receptors were obtained from a woman of 80 years or more with acute or convalescent COVID-19.

This clone was seen a handful of times. The V and J genes are TRBV7-7 and TRBJ2-1; TRBD2 is a possible D gene (5 bases). The CDR3 is 14 residues long. Trimming took off 11 bases at V and 2 bases at J, with 16 bases between the two ends. The germline V gene encodes CDR1 SSHAT and CDR2 FNYEAQ (reference sequence). The CDR3, as DNA: TGTGCCCCCCTCTCGGGGTTCCCCTACAATGAGCAGTTCTTC. It yields the protein CAPLSGFPYNEQFF.

This clone was recorded only once. V gene TRBV20-1 combines with J gene TRBJ2-7, with unresolved D. CDR3 size: 11 residues. Trimming shortened V by 1 base and J by 6 bases, and 7 bases separated the two germline ends. CDR1 DFQATT and CDR2 SNEGSKA come from the germline V gene (reference sequence). The CDR3 DNA follows: TGCAGTGCTAGAGCGGTCGGCGAGCAGTACTTC. Its translation: CSARAVGEQYF.

The V and J genes are TRBV21-1 and TRBJ2-7; TRBD1 is taken as the D call from the table, unchecked against the DNA. TRBV21-1 is given as a pseudogene. The length of the CDR3 is 14 residues. CDR3 protein: CASSKTGQTVEQYF. The CDR3 DNA reads as TGTGCCAGCAGCAAGACGGGACAGACCGTTGAGCAGTACTTC.

This clone was recorded only once. This chain joins TRBV18 and TRBJ2-5, with D possibly matching TRBD1 (6 bases). The V end lost 6 bases, the J end lost 1 base, and 12 bases lay between the germline ends. Per germline, CDR1 KGHSH and CDR2 LQKENI. The CDR3 has 14 residues. Here the CDR3 DNA reads TGTGCCAGCTCGCTCGGACAGCTCCAAGAGACCCAGTACTTC. It encodes CASSLGQLQETQYF.

The chain recombines TRBV27 with TRBJ1-2; TRBD1 is a possible D gene (5 bases). The V gene's germline CDR1 is MNHEY and CDR2 SMNVEV (reference sequence). This CDR3 region has 15 residues. Trimming removed 2 bases at V and 4 bases at J, with 14 bases between. The CDR3 region has the DNA TGTGCCAGCAGTTTAAGTGGCAGGGAAGGCTATGGCTACACCTTC. Protein sequence: CASSLSGREGYGYTF.

V usage is TRBV30 and J usage is TRBJ1-4; possible D gene TRBD1, 6 bases. V gave up 4 bases and J gave up 8 bases, with 8 bases separating them. Germline CDR1 reads GTSNPN; CDR2 reads SVGIG (reference sequence). The CDR3 is 11 residues long. CDR3 sequence (DNA): TGTGCCTGGAATCAGGGGGAAAAACTGTTTTTT. This translates into CAWNQGEKLFF.

The V call is TRBV28, the J call TRBJ2-6, with a weak D call TRBD2 (5 bases). V gave up 3 bases and J gave up 3 bases, with 9 bases separating them. The CDR3 runs 15 residues. CDR1 is MDHEN, CDR2 SYDVKM, per germline. CDR3 in amino acids: CASSFGGLGANVLTF. DNA for the CDR3: TGTGCCAGCAGTTTTGGCGGACTTGGGGCCAACGTCCTGACTTTC.

This chain uses TRBV5-4 with TRBJ1-1; tentatively, D is TRBD1 (5 bases). This CDR3 region has 15 residues. CDR1 is SGHNT, CDR2 YYREEE, per germline (reference sequence). V lost 2 bases and J 4 bases, leaving 15 bases between the germline ends. The CDR3 DNA sequence: TGTGCCAGCAGCTTCGGGACTAGCCAACCCACTGAAGCTTTCTTT. Amino acids: CASSFGTSQPTEAFF.